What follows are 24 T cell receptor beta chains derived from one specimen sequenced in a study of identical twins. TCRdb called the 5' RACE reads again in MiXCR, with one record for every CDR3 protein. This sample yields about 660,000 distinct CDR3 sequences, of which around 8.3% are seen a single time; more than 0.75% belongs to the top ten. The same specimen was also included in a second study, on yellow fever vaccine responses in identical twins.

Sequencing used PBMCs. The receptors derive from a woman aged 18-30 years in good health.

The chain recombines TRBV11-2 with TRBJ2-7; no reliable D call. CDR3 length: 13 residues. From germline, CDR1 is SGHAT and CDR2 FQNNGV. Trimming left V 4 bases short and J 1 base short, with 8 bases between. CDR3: CASSYHQSYEQYF. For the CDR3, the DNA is TGTGCCAGCAGCTATCACCAATCCTACGAGCAGTACTTC.

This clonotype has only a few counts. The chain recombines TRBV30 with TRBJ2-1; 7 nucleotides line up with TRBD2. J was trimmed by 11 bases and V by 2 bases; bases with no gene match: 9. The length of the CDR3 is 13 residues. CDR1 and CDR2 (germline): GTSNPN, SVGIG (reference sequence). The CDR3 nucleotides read TGTGCCTGGAGTAGTGAGCGGCGGGAGAAGCAGTTCTTC. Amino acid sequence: CAWSSERREKQFF. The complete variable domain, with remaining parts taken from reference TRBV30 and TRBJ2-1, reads SQTIHQWPATLVQPVGSPLSLECTVEGTSNPNLYWYRQAAGRGLQLLFYSVGIGQISSEVPQNLSASRPQDRQFILSSKKLLLSDSGFYLCAWSSERREKQFFGPGTRLTVL.

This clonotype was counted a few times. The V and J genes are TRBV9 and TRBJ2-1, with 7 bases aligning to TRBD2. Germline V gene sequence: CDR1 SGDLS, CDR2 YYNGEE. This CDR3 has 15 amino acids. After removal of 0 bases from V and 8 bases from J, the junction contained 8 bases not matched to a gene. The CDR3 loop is CASSVDGGGRDEQFF. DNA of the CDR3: TGTGCCAGCAGCGTAGATGGTGGCGGGAGAGATGAGCAGTTCTTC. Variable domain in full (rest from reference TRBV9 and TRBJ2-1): DSGVTQTPKHLITATGQRVTLRCSPRSGDLSVYWYQQSLDQGLQFLIQYYNGEERAKGNILERFSAQQFPDLHSELNLSSLELGDSALYFCASSVDGGGRDEQFFGPGTRLTVL.

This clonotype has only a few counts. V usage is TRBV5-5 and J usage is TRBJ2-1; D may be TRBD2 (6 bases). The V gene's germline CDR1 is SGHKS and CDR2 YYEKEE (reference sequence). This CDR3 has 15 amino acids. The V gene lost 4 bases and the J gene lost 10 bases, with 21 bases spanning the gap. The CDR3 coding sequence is TGTGCCAGCAGCCCTTTTGGATCAGCGGGTAGCGAGCAGTTCTTC. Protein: CASSPFGSAGSEQFF.

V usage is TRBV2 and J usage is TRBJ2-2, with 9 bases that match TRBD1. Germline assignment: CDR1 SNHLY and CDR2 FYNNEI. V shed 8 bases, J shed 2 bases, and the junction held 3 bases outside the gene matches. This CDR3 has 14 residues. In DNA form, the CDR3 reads TGTGCCAGCGGACAGGGGACAAACACCGGGGAGCTGTTTTTT. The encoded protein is CASGQGTNTGELFF.

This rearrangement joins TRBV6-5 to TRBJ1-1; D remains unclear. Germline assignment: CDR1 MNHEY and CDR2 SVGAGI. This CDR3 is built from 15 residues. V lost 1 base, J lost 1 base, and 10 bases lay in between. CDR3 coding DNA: TGTGCCAGCAGTTACTTCGGCAGCCCGAACACTGAAGCTTTCTTT. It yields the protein CASSYFGSPNTEAFF.

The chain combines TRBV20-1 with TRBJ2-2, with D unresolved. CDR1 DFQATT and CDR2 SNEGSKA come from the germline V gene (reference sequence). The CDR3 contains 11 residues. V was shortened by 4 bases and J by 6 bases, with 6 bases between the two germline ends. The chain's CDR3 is CSATRSGELFF. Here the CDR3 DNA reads TGCAGTGCTACCAGATCCGGGGAGCTGTTTTTT.

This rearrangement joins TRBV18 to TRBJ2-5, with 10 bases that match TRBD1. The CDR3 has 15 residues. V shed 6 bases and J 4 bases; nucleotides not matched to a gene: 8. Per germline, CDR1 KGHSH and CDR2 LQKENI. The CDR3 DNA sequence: TGTGCCAGCTCCCAAGACAGGGGGCAGTCAGAGACCCAGTACTTC. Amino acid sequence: CASSQDRGQSETQYF.

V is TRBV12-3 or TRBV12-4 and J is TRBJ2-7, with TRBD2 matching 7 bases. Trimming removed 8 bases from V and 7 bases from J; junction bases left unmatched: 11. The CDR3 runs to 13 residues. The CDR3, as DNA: TGTGCCAGCCGGGACCCGTGGGAGGGGGAGCAGTACTTC. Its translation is CASRDPWEGEQYF.

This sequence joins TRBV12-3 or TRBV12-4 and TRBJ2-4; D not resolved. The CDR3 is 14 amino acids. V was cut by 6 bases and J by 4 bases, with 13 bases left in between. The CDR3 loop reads CASRSSERKNIQYF. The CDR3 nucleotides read TGTGCCAGCAGGTCGTCCGAAAGGAAAAACATTCAGTACTTC.

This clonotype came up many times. In DNA form, the CDR3 reads TGCGCCAGCACCAGGGAGAGCAGGGGAACTGAAGCTTTCTTT. Translating it yields CASTRESRGTEAFF. The V gene is TRBV5-1, the J gene TRBJ1-1; a possible D gene is TRBD1 (6 bases). The CDR3 totals 14 residues. Germline V gene data show CDR1 as SGHRS and CDR2 as YFSETQ. V was shortened by 6 bases and J by 5 bases, with 17 bases between the two germline ends.

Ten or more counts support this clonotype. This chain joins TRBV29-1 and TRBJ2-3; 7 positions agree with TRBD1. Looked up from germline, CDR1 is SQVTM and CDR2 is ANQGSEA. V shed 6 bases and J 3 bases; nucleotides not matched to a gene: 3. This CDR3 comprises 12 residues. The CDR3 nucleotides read TGCAGCGTACTGACAGGGACAGATACGCAGTATTTT. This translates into CSVLTGTDTQYF.

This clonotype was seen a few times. The CDR3 nucleotides read TGTGCCAGCAGTCGGCCTAATGAGCAGTTCTTC. The encoded protein is CASSRPNEQFF. This chain links TRBV6-2 or TRBV6-3 with TRBJ2-1; D gene unclear. Deletions cut 5 bases from V and 7 bases from J, with 6 bases between. CDR1 is MNHEY, CDR2 SVGEGT, per germline. The CDR3 length is 11 residues.

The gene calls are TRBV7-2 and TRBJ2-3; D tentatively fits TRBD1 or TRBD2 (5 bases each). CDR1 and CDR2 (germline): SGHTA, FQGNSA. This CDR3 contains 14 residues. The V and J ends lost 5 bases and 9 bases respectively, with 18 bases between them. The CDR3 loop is CASSDPGPKMTQYF. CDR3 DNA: TGTGCCAGCAGCGATCCGGGACCCAAGATGACGCAGTATTTT.

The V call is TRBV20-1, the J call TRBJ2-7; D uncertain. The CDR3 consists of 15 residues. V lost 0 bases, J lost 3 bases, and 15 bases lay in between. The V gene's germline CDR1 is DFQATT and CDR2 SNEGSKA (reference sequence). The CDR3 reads CSARDGRQTNYEQYF. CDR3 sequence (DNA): TGCAGTGCTAGAGATGGCCGACAAACAAACTACGAGCAGTACTTC.

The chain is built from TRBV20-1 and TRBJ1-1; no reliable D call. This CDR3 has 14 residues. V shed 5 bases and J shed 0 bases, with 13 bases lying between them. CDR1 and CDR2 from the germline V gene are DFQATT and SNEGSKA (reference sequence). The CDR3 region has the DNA TGCAGTGCTGAAAAGACACGAGTGAACACTGAAGCTTTCTTT. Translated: CSAEKTRVNTEAFF.

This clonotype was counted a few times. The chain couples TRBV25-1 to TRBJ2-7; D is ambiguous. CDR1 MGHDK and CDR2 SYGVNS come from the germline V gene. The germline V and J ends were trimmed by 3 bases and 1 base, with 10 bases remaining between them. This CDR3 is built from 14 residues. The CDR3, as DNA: TGTGCCAGCAGTGATTCGGTGGGGTCCTACGAGCAGTACTTC. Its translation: CASSDSVGSYEQYF.

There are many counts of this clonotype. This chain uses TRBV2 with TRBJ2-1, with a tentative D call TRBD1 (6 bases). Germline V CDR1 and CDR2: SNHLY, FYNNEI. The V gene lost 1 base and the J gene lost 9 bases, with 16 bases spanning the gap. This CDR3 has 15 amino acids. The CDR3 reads CASSEVSGTRGEQFF. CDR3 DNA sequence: TGTGCCAGCAGTGAAGTAAGCGGAACCAGGGGTGAGCAGTTCTTC.

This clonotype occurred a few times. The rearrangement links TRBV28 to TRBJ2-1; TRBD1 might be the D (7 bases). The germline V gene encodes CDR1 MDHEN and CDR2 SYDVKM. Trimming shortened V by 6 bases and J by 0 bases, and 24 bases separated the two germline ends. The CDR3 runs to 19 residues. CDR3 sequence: CASSHRGLASSSSYNEQFF. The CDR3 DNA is TGTGCCAGCAGCCACAGGGGACTTGCGTCTTCCTCCTCCTACAATGAGCAGTTCTTC.

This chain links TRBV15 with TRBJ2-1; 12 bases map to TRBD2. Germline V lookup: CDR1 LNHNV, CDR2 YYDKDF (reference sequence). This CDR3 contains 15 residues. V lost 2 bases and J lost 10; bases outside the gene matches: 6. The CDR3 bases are TGTGCCACCAGCAGACTAGCGGGAGGGGAGGGAGAGCAGTTCTTC. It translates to CATSRLAGGEGEQFF.

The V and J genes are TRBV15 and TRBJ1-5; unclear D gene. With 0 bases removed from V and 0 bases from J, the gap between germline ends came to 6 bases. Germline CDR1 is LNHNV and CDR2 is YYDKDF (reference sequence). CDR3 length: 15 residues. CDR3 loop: CATSRDSFSNQPQHF. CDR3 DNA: TGTGCCACCAGCAGAGATAGTTTTAGCAATCAGCCCCAGCATTTT. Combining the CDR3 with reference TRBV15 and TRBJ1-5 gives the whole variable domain DAMVIQNPRYQVTQFGKPVTLSCSQTLNHNVMYWYQQKSSQAPKLLFHYYDKDFNNEADTPDNFQSRRPNTSFCFLDIRSPGLGDTAMYLCATSRDSFSNQPQHFGDGTRLSIL.

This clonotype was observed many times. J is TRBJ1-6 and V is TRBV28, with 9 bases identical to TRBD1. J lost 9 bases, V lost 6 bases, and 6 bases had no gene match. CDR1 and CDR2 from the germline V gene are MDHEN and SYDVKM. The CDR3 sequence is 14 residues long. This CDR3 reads CASRGDRVFSPLHF. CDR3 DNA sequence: TGTGCCAGCAGAGGGGACAGGGTTTTTTCACCCCTCCACTTT. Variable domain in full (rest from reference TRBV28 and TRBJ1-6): DVKVTQSSRYLVKRTGEKVFLECVQDMDHENMFWYRQDPGLGLRLIYFSYDVKMKEKGDIPEGYSVSREKKERFSLILESASTNQTSMYLCASRGDRVFSPLHFGNGTRLTVT.

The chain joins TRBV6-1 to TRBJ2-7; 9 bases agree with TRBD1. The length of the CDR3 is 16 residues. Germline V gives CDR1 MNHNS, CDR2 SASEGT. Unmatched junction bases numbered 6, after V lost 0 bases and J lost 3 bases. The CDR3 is CASSEAPGQGSYEQYF. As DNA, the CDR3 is TGTGCCAGCAGTGAAGCCCCGGGACAGGGAAGCTACGAGCAGTACTTC.

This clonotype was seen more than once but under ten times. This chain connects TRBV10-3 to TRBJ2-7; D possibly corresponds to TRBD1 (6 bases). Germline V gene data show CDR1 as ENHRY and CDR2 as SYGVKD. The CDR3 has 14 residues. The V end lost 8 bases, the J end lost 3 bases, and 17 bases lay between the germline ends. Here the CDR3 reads CAIRPPGQVYEQYF. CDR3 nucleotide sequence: TGTGCCATCCGACCCCCGGGACAAGTCTACGAGCAGTACTTC.